This is a list of T cell receptor beta chains from one sample in a study of T cell repertoires in cytomegalovirus infection. TCRdb re-called the reads through MiXCR, storing one row per CDR3 protein. This table holds around 300,000 distinct CDR3 sequences, roughly 25% found once. The specimen was PBMCs. These receptors originate from a human donor in good health (CMV status not recorded). Some clones in this sample may be carry-over from other donors' samples. The CDR3 runs from the conserved cysteine through the conserved F or W. D genes are given only for firm matches. Size values are once, few and many counts, or a class for expanded clones, and some rows have none.

V gene,D gene,clone size,J gene,CDR3 protein,CDR3 DNA
TRBV28,-,-,TRBJ1-2,CASRRQGNEGYTF,TGTGCCAGCAGACGTCAAGGGAACGAAGGCTACACCTTC
TRBV30,-,-,TRBJ1-2,CAWIQIGSEGYTF,TGTGCCTGGATTCAAATCGGGTCCGAAGGCTACACCTTC
TRBV10-3,-,few,TRBJ2-6,CAIRTQAAGANVLTF,TGTGCCATCAGGACACAGGCAGCCGGGGCCAACGTCCTGACTTTC
TRBV7-8,TRBD2,many,TRBJ2-7,CASVAGPYEQYF,TGTGCCTCGGTAGCGGGGCCCTACGAGCAGTACTTC
TRBV20-1,TRBD2,-,TRBJ2-3,CSAVDPSGGAEDTQYF,TGCAGTGCTGTGGACCCGAGCGGGGGGGCCGAAGATACGCAGTATTTT
TRBV6-5,-,-,TRBJ1-3,CASSYSGVGGNTIYF,TGTGCCAGCAGTTATTCAGGGGTCGGGGGAAACACCATATATTTT
TRBV15,-,-,TRBJ2-1,CATSRDRSTYNEQFF,TGTGCCACCAGCAGAGATCGCAGTACCTACAATGAGCAGTTCTTC
TRBV19,TRBD1,few,TRBJ2-2,CAGKGQGVSGELFF,TGTGCCGGAAAGGGACAGGGGGTGTCCGGGGAGCTGTTTTTT
TRBV5-5,TRBD2,once,TRBJ2-3,CASSLGLAGIASTDTQYF,TGTGCCAGCAGCCTTGGACTAGCGGGGATTGCTAGCACAGATACGCAGTATTTT
TRBV7-2,TRBD2,many,TRBJ2-1,CASSFDGLAGGPSLLNEQFF,TGTGCCAGCAGCTTCGATGGACTAGCGGGAGGTCCCAGCCTCCTCAATGAGCAGTTCTTC
TRBV6-1,-,-,TRBJ1-4,CANSGPPNEKLFF,TGTGCCAACTCCGGGCCTCCGAATGAAAAACTGTTTTTT
TRBV7-2,-,many,TRBJ2-7,CASSLELAPEQYF,TGTGCCAGCAGCTTAGAACTAGCCCCCGAGCAGTACTTC
TRBV4-2,-,-,TRBJ2-7,CASSNRGALPYEQYF,TGTGCCAGCAGCAACCGGGGGGCCCTCCCCTACGAGCAGTACTTC
TRBV7-2,-,many,TRBJ2-7,CASSSSWAEQYF,TGTGCCAGCAGCTCTTCCTGGGCGGAGCAGTACTTC
TRBV28,-,few,TRBJ1-4,CASSPRALDGEKLFF,TGTGCCAGCAGTCCCCGGGCCCTGGACGGTGAAAAACTGTTTTTT
TRBV28,TRBD2,-,TRBJ2-1,CASSGSVVNEQFF,TGTGCCAGTAGCGGGAGTGTAGTCAATGAGCAGTTCTTC
TRBV7-2,-,many,TRBJ2-4,CASSLGGSGVAKNIQYF,TGTGCCAGCAGCTTAGGAGGTTCGGGTGTAGCCAAAAACATTCAGTACTTC
TRBV28,TRBD2,many,TRBJ2-1,CASSSTRLAGNNEQFF,TGTGCCAGCAGTTCAACAAGACTAGCGGGAAACAATGAGCAGTTCTTC
TRBV7-6,TRBD1,few,TRBJ1-1,CASSWGTDVEAFF,TGTGCCAGCAGCTGGGGGACAGACGTTGAAGCTTTCTTT
TRBV4-1,TRBD1,few,TRBJ1-2,CASSTSQGQGLGGYTF,TGCGCCAGCAGCACTTCCCAGGGACAGGGTCTTGGAGGCTACACCTTC
TRBV28,-,many,TRBJ1-2,CASSPPVRANYGYTF,TGTGCCAGCAGCCCTCCCGTCAGGGCTAACTATGGCTACACCTTC
TRBV15,-,-,TRBJ2-7,CATSPGGSLTYEQYF,TGTGCCACCAGTCCGGGTGGCAGTCTTACCTACGAGCAGTACTTC
TRBV27,-,-,TRBJ2-7,CASSPGSAAAYEQYF,TGTGCCAGCAGTCCCGGTTCGGCGGCGGCCTACGAGCAGTACTTC
TRBV20-1,-,-,TRBJ2-7,CSAEDGSYEQYF,TGCAGTGCGGAGGACGGCTCCTACGAGCAGTACTTC
TRBV28,TRBD2,-,TRBJ2-3,CASGPGLAYVTDTQYF,TGTGCCAGCGGCCCGGGACTAGCGTATGTCACAGATACGCAGTATTTT
TRBV29-1,-,-,TRBJ2-7,CSATRSYEQYF,TGCAGCGCAACACGGTCCTACGAGCAGTACTTC
TRBV5-1,TRBD1,-,TRBJ2-7,CASSSGPQGDEQYF,TGCGCCAGCAGCTCTGGCCCTCAGGGGGATGAGCAGTACTTC
TRBV12-3/TRBV12-4,-,many,TRBJ1-5,CASSLGGPVDSNQPQHF,TGTGCCAGCAGTTTAGGGGGACCGGTTGATAGCAATCAGCCCCAGCATTTT
TRBV29-1,-,-,TRBJ1-2,CSVGPTGNYGYTF,TGCAGCGTTGGCCCTACAGGGAACTATGGCTACACCTTC
TRBV5-5,-,once,TRBJ1-5,CASSLDGGAKPQHF,TGTGCCAGCAGCTTGGACGGTGGGGCAAAGCCCCAGCATTTT
TRBV7-9,TRBD1,-,TRBJ2-7,CASSATGGHSYEQYF,TGTGCCAGCAGCGCTACAGGGGGGCATTCCTACGAGCAGTACTTC
TRBV28,-,-,TRBJ2-3,CASSAPLAQAADTQYF,TGTGCCAGCAGTGCGCCTCTAGCGCAGGCTGCAGATACGCAGTATTTT
TRBV29-1,-,-,TRBJ1-2,CSVEVVGKGYGYTF,TGCAGCGTTGAAGTGGTGGGGAAGGGGTATGGCTACACCTTC
TRBV5-3,-,-,TRBJ2-2,CASSSWTPTGELFF,TGTGCCAGCAGCTCCTGGACTCCAACCGGGGAGCTGTTTTTT
TRBV7-6,-,-,TRBJ1-1,CASSLGGEFAEAFF,TGTGCCAGCAGCTTAGGGGGCGAGTTCGCTGAAGCTTTCTTT
TRBV7-9,TRBD2,-,TRBJ2-3,CASSPPVGRSGTDTQYF,TGTGCCAGCAGCCCACCCGTCGGGAGGAGTGGCACAGATACGCAGTATTTT
TRBV7-6,-,many,TRBJ2-1,CASSVNTHQYEQFF,TGTGCCAGCAGCGTAAATACCCACCAATACGAGCAGTTCTTC
TRBV6-5,-,-,TRBJ2-1,CASSYSEGNEQFF,TGTGCCAGCAGTTACTCTGAGGGAAATGAGCAGTTCTTC
TRBV7-6,-,many,TRBJ2-2,CASSLTYGTGELFF,TGTGCCAGCAGCTTAACGTACGGAACCGGGGAGCTGTTTTTT
TRBV12-3/TRBV12-4,-,-,TRBJ1-1,CASSPDGAWTEAFF,TGTGCCAGCAGTCCGGACGGGGCATGGACTGAAGCTTTCTTT
TRBV28,TRBD1,many,TRBJ1-1,CASSLKRGLAPLNTEAFF,TGTGCCAGCAGTTTAAAGAGGGGGCTAGCGCCCTTGAACACTGAAGCTTTCTTT
TRBV20-1,-,-,TRBJ1-1,CSARERGTEAFF,TGCAGTGCTAGAGAGAGGGGGACTGAAGCTTTCTTT
TRBV7-2,-,many,TRBJ2-7,CASSLGISSYEQYF,TGTGCCAGCAGCTTAGGAATTTCCTCCTACGAGCAGTACTTC
TRBV20-1,-,few,TRBJ2-5,CSARVGKETQYF,TGCAGTGCTAGAGTCGGGAAAGAGACCCAGTACTTC
TRBV6-1,-,-,TRBJ2-7,CASSEMDLSYEQYF,TGTGCCAGCAGTGAAATGGACCTGTCCTACGAGCAGTACTTC
TRBV25-1,-,-,TRBJ1-1,CASRTGGLGTEAFF,TGTGCCAGCAGGACGGGGGGCTTGGGTACTGAAGCTTTCTTT
TRBV29-1,-,-,TRBJ2-6,CSTRGLGANVLTF,TGCAGCACCAGGGGTCTTGGGGCCAACGTCCTGACTTTC
TRBV28,TRBD1,-,TRBJ1-5,CASSLTDRDQPQHF,TGTGCCAGCAGTTTAACAGACAGGGATCAGCCCCAGCATTTT
TRBV7-6,-,-,TRBJ2-1,CASSLNNNEQFF,TGTGCCAGCAGCTTAAATAACAATGAGCAGTTCTTC
TRBV28,-,-,TRBJ1-5,CASSFRGIDQPQHF,TGTGCCAGCAGTTTTAGGGGGATAGATCAGCCCCAGCATTTT
TRBV10-3,TRBD2,once,TRBJ2-3,CAINGTRTSTDTQYF,TGTGCCATCAATGGGACTAGAACTAGCACAGATACGCAGTATTTT
TRBV7-3,-,many,TRBJ2-1,CASSFQGVNEQFF,TGTGCCAGCAGCTTTCAAGGGGTCAATGAGCAGTTCTTC
TRBV28,-,few,TRBJ2-2,CASRPGTNINTGELFF,TGTGCCAGCAGGCCCGGGACGAACATTAACACCGGGGAGCTGTTTTTT